A selection of T cell receptor beta chains follows, all from one sample in a study of PD-1 blockade in classical Hodgkin lymphoma. TCRdb's table, derived via immunoSEQ multiplex PCR, lists solely in-frame clones and lacks some. This sample has 40,000 to 65,000 clones, with over 70% found just once. This material consisted of peripheral blood mononuclear cells (PBMCs), taken at baseline. Receptors were obtained from a human donor with classical Hodgkin lymphoma. Both conserved end residues are part of each CDR3. D genes are given only for firm matches. Not all rows give a size; the values are once, few, many and, for expanded clones, a class.

v_gene	d_gene	j_gene	len	abundance	CDR3nt	CDR3aa
TRBV7-2	-	TRBJ2-7	14	-	TGTGCCAGCAGCTTAGGTGGCAGGTCCTACGAGCAGTACTTC	CASSLGGRSYEQYF
TRBV9	-	TRBJ2-1	14	-	TGTGCCAGCAGCACCTCACCTCTTTCCAATGAGCAGTTCTTC	CASSTSPLSNEQFF
TRBV9	TRBD1	TRBJ1-3	15	-	TGTGCCAGCAGCGACGATCCGGGACAGGCCTACACCATATATTTT	CASSDDPGQAYTIYF
TRBV30	-	TRBJ1-2	14	-	TGTGCCTGGAGTCCGACAGCGCTTTACTATGGCTACACCTTC	CAWSPTALYYGYTF
TRBV4-1	TRBD1	TRBJ2-3	16	few	TGCGCCAGCAGCCCCAAAACAGGGGATGGGACAGATACGCAGTATTTT	CASSPKTGDGTDTQYF
TRBV5-1	-	TRBJ2-3	14	-	TGCGCCAGCAGCTTGGGGACAAGCACAGATACGCAGTATTTT	CASSLGTSTDTQYF
TRBV5-1	TRBD2	TRBJ2-2	17	-	TGCGCCAGCAGCTTGCGTTCGGTAGCGGGATATGCCGGGGAGCTGTTTTTT	CASSLRSVAGYAGELFF
TRBV15	TRBD1	TRBJ1-2	13	-	TGTGCCACCAGCCCGGACAGGGATGGTGGCTACACCTTC	CATSPDRDGGYTF
TRBV5-1	TRBD1	TRBJ2-2	16	-	TGCGCCAGCAGCGCTTCCCCGGGACAGGGCACCGGGGAGCTGTTTTTT	CASSASPGQGTGELFF
TRBV4-3	-	TRBJ2-1	17	-	TGCGCCAGCAGCCAAGATTTCGGCGGAAGCTCCTACAATGAGCAGTTCTTC	CASSQDFGGSSYNEQFF
TRBV18	TRBD1	TRBJ2-2	17	-	TGTGCCAGCTCACCACCTAGGACAGGGAGGAACACCGGGGAGCTGTTTTTT	CASSPPRTGRNTGELFF
TRBV2	TRBD2	TRBJ2-7	16	-	TGTGCCAGCAGTGAAGGCGAGGCTAGCGGATGGTACGAGCAGTACTTC	CASSEGEASGWYEQYF
TRBV11-2	-	TRBJ1-1	14	-	TGTGCCAGCAACTTGGGTACCCTGCATGCTGAAGCTTTCTTT	CASNLGTLHAEAFF
TRBV6-6	-	TRBJ2-6	13	-	TGTGCCAGCAGTAGGGTGGGGGCCAACGTCCTGACTTTC	CASSRVGANVLTF
TRBV28	TRBD1	TRBJ1-1	15	large	TGTGCCAGCAGTCCAGGGACAGGGGGCTCCTCTGAAGCTTTCTTT	CASSPGTGGSSEAFF
TRBV9	TRBD2	TRBJ2-2	15	-	TGTGCCAGCAGCCTTAGCGGGAGGTACACCGGGGAGCTGTTTTTT	CASSLSGRYTGELFF
TRBV5-6	TRBD1	TRBJ1-1	15	-	TGTGCCAGCAGCCTAACGACAGGGGCGGGCACTGAAGCTTTCTTT	CASSLTTGAGTEAFF
TRBV7-2	-	TRBJ2-3	13	-	TGTGCCAGCAGCTCCCTCTTTGCAGATACGCAGTATTTT	CASSSLFADTQYF
TRBV11-3	TRBD1	TRBJ2-2	16	-	TGTGCCAGCAGCTCCCGACAGGGTTTAGTCCCCGGGGAGCTGTTTTTT	CASSSRQGLVPGELFF
TRBV7-2	-	TRBJ1-1	15	-	TGTGCCAGCAGGGCCCCGGGAGTAAGGAGGACTGAAGCTTTCTTT	CASRAPGVRRTEAFF
TRBV5-6	-	TRBJ2-6	15	-	TGTGCCAGCAGCTTATGGGGTGCTGGGGCCAACGTCCTGACTTTC	CASSLWGAGANVLTF
TRBV6-5	-	TRBJ1-4	13	-	TGTGCCAGCAGCTCGGCAGGGTATGAAAAACTGTTTTTT	CASSSAGYEKLFF
TRBV6-5	-	TRBJ1-1	13	few	TGTGCCAGCACCCAGCCTCCGAACACTGAAGCTTTCTTT	CASTQPPNTEAFF
TRBV5-1	-	TRBJ1-1	13	-	TGCGCCAGCCACCGCAGGGAAGGCACTGAAGCTTTCTTT	CASHRREGTEAFF
TRBV9	-	TRBJ1-4	15	-	TGTGCCAGCAGCGTAAGAGGAGATGATGGTGAAAAACTGTTTTTT	CASSVRGDDGEKLFF
TRBV5-6	-	TRBJ1-2	13	few	TGTGCCAGCAGCTTGGCAGGGAACTATGGCTACACCTTC	CASSLAGNYGYTF
TRBV4-3	-	TRBJ2-1	16	-	TGCGCCAGCAGCCAAGACGGCGGGACGGGCTACAATGAGCAGTTCTTC	CASSQDGGTGYNEQFF
TRBV27	-	TRBJ2-1	15	-	TGTGCCAGCAGTTCTCCAGACGTTTACAGCAATGAGCAGTTCTTC	CASSSPDVYSNEQFF
TRBV11-3	-	TRBJ2-1	14	-	TGTGCCAGCAGCTTAGTTCCCTCTTACAATGAGCAGTTCTTC	CASSLVPSYNEQFF
TRBV7-9	-	TRBJ1-5	14	-	TGTGCCAGCAGCTCTGACTTTAGCAATCAGCCCCAGCATTTT	CASSSDFSNQPQHF
TRBV30	-	TRBJ1-1	12	few	TGTGCCTGGAACTATGAGGTCGCTGAAGCTTTCTTT	CAWNYEVAEAFF
TRBV7-8	-	TRBJ1-5	18	-	TGTGCCAGCAGCTTAGAGGGGGTCGACGTGGAAGGCAATCAGCCCCAGCATTTT	CASSLEGVDVEGNQPQHF
TRBV29-1	TRBD2	TRBJ2-5	13	-	TGCAGCGCTACCTTAGCGGGACAAGAGACCCAGTACTTC	CSATLAGQETQYF
TRBV7-9	TRBD1	TRBJ1-2	17	-	TGTGCCAGCAGCCCCGAGGGGACAGGGGCTTCTAACTATGGCTACACCTTC	CASSPEGTGASNYGYTF
TRBV27	TRBD2	TRBJ2-1	16	-	TGTGCCAGCAGTGAACGCCTAGCGGGAGCCACAAATTTTCAGTTCTTC	CASSERLAGATNFQFF
TRBV6-5	-	TRBJ1-1	13	-	TGTGCCAGCAGTTACGGGGGAGACACTGAAGCTTTCTTT	CASSYGGDTEAFF
TRBV4-1	-	TRBJ1-4	16	-	TGCGCCAGCAGCCGCCTACGGGGGGACGGTAATGAAAAACTGTTTTTT	CASSRLRGDGNEKLFF
TRBV7-2	-	TRBJ1-5	14	few	TGTGCCAGCAGCCGAGGGGGAGGCAATCAGCCCCAGCATTTT	CASSRGGGNQPQHF
TRBV10-3	TRBD1	TRBJ1-2	14	-	TGTGCCATCACTACCGGACAGGGCCCATATGGCTACACCTTC	CAITTGQGPYGYTF
TRBV10-1	-	TRBJ2-7	13	-	TGCGCCAGGGACTTGACAGGATCCTACGAGCAGTACTTC	CARDLTGSYEQYF
TRBV5-6	-	TRBJ1-2	13	few	TGTGCCAGCAGCTTGACAGACCCCTATGGCTACACCTTC	CASSLTDPYGYTF
TRBV2	TRBD2	TRBJ2-2	15	few	TGTGCCAGCAGTGGGCTAGCGGGAAATGGCGGGGAGCTGTTTTTT	CASSGLAGNGGELFF